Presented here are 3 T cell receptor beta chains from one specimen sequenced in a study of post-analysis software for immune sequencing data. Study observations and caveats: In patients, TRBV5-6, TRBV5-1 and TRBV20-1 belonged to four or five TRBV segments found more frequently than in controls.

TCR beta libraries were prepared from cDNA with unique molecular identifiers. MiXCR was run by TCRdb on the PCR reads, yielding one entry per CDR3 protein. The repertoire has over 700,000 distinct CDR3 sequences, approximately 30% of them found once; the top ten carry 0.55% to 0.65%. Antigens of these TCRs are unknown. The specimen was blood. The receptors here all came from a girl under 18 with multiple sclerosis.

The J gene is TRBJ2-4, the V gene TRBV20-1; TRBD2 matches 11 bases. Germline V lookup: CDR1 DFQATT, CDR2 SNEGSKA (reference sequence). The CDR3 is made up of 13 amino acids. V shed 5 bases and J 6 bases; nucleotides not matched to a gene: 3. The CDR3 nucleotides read TGCAGTGCTCAGACTAGCGGGATAAACATTCAGTACTTC. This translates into CSAQTSGINIQYF.

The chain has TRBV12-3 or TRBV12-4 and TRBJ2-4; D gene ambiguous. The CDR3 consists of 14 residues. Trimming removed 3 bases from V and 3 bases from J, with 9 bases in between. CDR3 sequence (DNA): TGTGCCAGCAGTTTGTTCGGCAGCAAAAACATTCAGTACTTC. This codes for CASSLFGSKNIQYF.

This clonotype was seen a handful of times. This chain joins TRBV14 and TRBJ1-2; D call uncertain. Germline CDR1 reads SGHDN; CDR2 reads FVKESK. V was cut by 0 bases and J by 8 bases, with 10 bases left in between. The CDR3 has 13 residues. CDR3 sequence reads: CASSQELTVGYTF. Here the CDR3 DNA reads TGTGCCAGCAGCCAAGAATTGACGGTCGGCTACACCTTC.